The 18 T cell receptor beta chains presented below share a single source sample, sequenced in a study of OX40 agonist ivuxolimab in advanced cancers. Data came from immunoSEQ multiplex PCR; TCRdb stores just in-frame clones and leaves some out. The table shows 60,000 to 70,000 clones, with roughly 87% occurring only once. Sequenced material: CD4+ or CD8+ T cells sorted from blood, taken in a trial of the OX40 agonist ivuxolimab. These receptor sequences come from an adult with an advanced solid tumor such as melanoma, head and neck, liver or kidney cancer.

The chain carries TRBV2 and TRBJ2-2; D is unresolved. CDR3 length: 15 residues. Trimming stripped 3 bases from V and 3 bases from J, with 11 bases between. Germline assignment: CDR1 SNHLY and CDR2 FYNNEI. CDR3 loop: CASSDSYPDTGELFF. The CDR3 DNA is TGTGCCAGCAGTGACTCGTACCCCGACACCGGGGAGCTGTTTTTT.

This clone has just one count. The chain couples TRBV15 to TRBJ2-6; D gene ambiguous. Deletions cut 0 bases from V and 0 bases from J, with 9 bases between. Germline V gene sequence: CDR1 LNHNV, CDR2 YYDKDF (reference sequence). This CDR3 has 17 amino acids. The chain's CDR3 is CATSRDLVHSGANVLTF. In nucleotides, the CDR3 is TGTGCCACCAGCAGAGATCTCGTCCACTCTGGGGCCAACGTCCTGACTTTC. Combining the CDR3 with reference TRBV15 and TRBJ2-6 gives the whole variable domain DAMVIQNPRYQVTQFGKPVTLSCSQTLNHNVMYWYQQKSSQAPKLLFHYYDKDFNNEADTPDNFQSRRPNTSFCFLDIRSPGLGDTAMYLCATSRDLVHSGANVLTFGAGSRLTVL.

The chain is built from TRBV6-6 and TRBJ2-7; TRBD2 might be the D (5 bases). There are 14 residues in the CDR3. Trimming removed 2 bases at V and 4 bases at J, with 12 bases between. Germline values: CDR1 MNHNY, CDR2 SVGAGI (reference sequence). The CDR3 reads CASSYRAGGYEQYV. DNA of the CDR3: TGTGCCAGCAGTTACCGGGCAGGAGGTTACGAGCAGTACGTC.

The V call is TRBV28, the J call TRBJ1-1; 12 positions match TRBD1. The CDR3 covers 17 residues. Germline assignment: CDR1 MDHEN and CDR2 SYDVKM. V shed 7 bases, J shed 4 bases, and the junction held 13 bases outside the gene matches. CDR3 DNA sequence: TGTGCCAGCAACACTCCGGGACAGGGGGCGGGGTCCACTGAAGCTTTCTTT. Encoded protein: CASNTPGQGAGSTEAFF.

CDR3 sequence reads: CASSQDERNTYEQYF. The CDR3 nucleotides are TGCGCCAGCAGCCAAGATGAGCGGAACACCTACGAGCAGTACTTC. The rearrangement uses TRBV4-3 and TRBJ2-7, with D perhaps TRBD2 (5 bases). CDR3 size: 15 residues. Germline V CDR1 and CDR2: LGHNA, YSLEER. V lost 0 bases to trimming and J lost 2 bases, with 11 bases between them.

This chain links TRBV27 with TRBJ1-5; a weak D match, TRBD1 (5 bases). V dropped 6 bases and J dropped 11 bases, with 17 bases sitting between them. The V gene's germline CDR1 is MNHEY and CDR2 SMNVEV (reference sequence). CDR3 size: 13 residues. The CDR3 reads CASSYGILGAQHF. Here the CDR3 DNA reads TGTGCCAGCAGCTACGGGATTCTGGGGGCCCAGCATTTT.

The chain's CDR3 is CASSLDRGPPTLGTLQHF. The CDR3 DNA reads as TGTGCCAGCAGCCTGGACAGGGGGCCCCCGACGTTAGGTACGCTCCAGCATTTT. The rearrangement links TRBV28 to TRBJ1-5, with 11 bases matching TRBD1. The V and J ends lost 6 bases and 12 bases, in that order; junction bases with no gene match: 22. The CDR3 covers 18 residues. Per the germline V gene, CDR1 is MDHEN and CDR2 is SYDVKM.

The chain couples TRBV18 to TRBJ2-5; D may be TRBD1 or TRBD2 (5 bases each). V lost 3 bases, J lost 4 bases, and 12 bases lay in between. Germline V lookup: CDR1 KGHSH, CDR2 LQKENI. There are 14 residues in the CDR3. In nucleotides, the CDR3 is TGTGCCAGCTCACCGGGGGAATGGGGAGAGACCCAGTACTTC. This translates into CASSPGEWGETQYF.

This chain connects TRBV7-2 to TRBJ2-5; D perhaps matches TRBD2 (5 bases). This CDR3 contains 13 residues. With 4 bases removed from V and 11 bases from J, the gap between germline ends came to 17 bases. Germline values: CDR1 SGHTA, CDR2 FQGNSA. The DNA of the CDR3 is TGTGCCAGCAGCTACAATCCTAGCAGTTTGCAGTACTTC. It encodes CASSYNPSSLQYF.

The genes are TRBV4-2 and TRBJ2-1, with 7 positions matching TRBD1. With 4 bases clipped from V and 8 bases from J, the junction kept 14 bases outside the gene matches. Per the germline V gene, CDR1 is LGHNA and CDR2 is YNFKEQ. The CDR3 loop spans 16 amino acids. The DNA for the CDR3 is TGTGCCAGCAGCCTGCGAGTAGGGGCAGGGGGTCATGAGCAGTTCTTC. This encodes CASSLRVGAGGHEQFF.

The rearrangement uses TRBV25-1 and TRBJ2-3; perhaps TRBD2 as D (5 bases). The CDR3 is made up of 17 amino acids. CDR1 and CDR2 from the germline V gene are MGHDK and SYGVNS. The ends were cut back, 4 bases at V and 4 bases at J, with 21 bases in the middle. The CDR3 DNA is TGTGCCAGCAGTGCTTTTGGGAGAGGGAGTGGCCCAGATACGCAGTATTTT. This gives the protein CASSAFGRGSGPDTQYF.

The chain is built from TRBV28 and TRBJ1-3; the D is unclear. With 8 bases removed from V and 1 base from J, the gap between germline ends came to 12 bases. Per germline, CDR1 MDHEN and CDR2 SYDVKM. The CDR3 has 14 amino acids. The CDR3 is CASGSAESGNTIYF. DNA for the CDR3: TGTGCCAGCGGGTCAGCTGAATCTGGAAACACCATATATTTT.

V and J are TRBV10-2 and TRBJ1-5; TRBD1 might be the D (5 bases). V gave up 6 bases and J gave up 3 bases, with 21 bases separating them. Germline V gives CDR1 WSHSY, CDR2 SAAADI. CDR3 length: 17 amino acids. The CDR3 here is CASRGGVAGSDNQPQHF. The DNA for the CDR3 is TGCGCCAGCAGGGGAGGGGTCGCGGGGTCGGACAATCAGCCCCAGCATTTT.

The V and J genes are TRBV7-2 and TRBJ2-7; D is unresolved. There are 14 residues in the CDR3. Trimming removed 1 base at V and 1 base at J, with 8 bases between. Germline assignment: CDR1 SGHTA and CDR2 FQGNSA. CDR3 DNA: TGTGCCAGCAGCTTAGGGCATTCTTCCTACGAGCAGTACTTC. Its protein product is CASSLGHSSYEQYF.

CDR3 amino acids: CASRTSGTPTDTQYF. CDR3 nucleotides: TGTGCCAGCAGAACTAGCGGGACACCCACAGATACGCAGTATTTT. V and J are TRBV2 and TRBJ2-3; 10 nucleotides match TRBD2. The trim removed 6 bases at V and 2 bases at J, leaving 5 bases unmatched. The germline V gene has CDR1 SNHLY and CDR2 FYNNEI. The CDR3 contains 15 residues.

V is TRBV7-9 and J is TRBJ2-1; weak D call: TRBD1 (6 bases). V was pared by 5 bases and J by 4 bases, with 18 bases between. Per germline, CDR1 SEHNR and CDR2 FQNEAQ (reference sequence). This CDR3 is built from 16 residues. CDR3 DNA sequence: TGTGCCAGCAGCGTACAGGGTTCTAGGAGGTACAATGAGCAGTTCTTC. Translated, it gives CASSVQGSRRYNEQFF.

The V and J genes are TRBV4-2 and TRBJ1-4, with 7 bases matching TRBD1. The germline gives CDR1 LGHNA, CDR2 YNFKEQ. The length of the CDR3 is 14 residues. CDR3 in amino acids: CASQRDRTNEKLFF. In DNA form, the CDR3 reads TGTGCTTCGCAACGGGACAGAACTAATGAAAAACTGTTTTTT.

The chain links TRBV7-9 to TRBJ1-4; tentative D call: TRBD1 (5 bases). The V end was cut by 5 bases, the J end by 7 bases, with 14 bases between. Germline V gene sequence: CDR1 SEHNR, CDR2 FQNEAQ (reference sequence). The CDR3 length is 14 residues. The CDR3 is CASSVGGLREKLFF. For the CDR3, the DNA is TGTGCCAGCAGCGTTGGGGGGTTACGTGAAAAACTGTTTTTT.